This T cell receptor beta chain was captured by sequencing in a study of T cell responses to AZD1222 COVID-19 vaccine. Whether given at about 4 or about 12 weeks, second doses were pooled. General study points: Mapped onto spike, vaccine-associated CD4 TCRs spanned it and were dominant at 160-218 and 743-854. In a largely white British group with more females than males, clonal diversity was possibly underestimated. Spike-specific TCR repertoires showed rising breadth and depth after two AZD1222 doses.

Produced via immunoSEQ multiplex PCR; TCRdb's table is partial and in-frame only. The profile shows under 140,000 clones, 94% of them singletons. On this clone itself: Antigen: not known. Within the sample, other DNA sequences also encode this same CDR3.

This sequence originates from an adult who received the AZD1222 COVID-19 vaccine. Here the sequenced sample was peripheral blood, taken 28 days after the second AZD1222 dose.

As DNA, the CDR3 is TGTGCCAGTAGCCCTACTTATGGCTACACCTTC. It yields the protein CASSPTYGYTF. The chain is built from TRBV19 and TRBJ1-2; no clear D. The germline V gene encodes CDR1 LNHDA and CDR2 SQIVND (reference sequence). V dropped 6 bases and J dropped 5 bases, with 7 bases sitting between them. The CDR3 consists of 11 residues.